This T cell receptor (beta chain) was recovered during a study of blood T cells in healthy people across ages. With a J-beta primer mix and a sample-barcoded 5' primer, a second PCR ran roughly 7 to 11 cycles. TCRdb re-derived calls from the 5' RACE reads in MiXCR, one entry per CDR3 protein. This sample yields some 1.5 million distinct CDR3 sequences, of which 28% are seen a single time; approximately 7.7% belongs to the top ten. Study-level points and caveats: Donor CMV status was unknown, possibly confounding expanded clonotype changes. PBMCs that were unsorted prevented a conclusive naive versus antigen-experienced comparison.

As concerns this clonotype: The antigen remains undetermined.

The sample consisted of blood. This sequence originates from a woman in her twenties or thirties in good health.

The CDR3 sequence: CASRATSGRYNEQFF. CDR3 sequence (DNA): TGTGCCAGCAGGGCGACTAGCGGGAGGTACAATGAGCAGTTCTTC. The V and J genes are TRBV7-2 and TRBJ2-1, with TRBD2 matching 13 bases. CDR3 length: 15 residues. The germline V gene has CDR1 SGHTA and CDR2 FQGNSA. V was clipped by 6 bases and J by 4 bases; unmatched bases: 3.